The clone carrying this T cell receptor beta chain occurred many times. The data stem from a study of shared clonotypes between healthy human individuals. Sorted subsets were amplified in replicate PCRs using approximately 200 ng DNA, roughly 30,000 T cell genomes. Sequencing used immunoSEQ multiplex PCR; TCRdb keeps in-frame clones, though not all of them. The sample has 850,000 to 1,200,000 clones; around four fifths are singletons. CDR1 MNHNS and CDR2 SASEGT come from the germline V gene. V dropped 4 bases and J dropped 7; count of bases not matched to a gene: 6. The CDR3 length is 14 residues. The chain has TRBV6-1 and TRBJ2-5; 10 nucleotides match TRBD2. This receptor was taken from a man between 18 and 35 years old in good health. Sequencing was performed on memory CD4+ T cells sorted from blood. Subset indicated: CD45RA-negative fraction. CDR3 bases: TGTGCCAGCAGTGCCAGCGGGGGGGCCGCGACCCAGTACTTC. It specifies CASSASGGAATQYF.